This TCR beta chain was identified during a study of blood T cell repertoires in COVID-19 (dated by TCRdb to 2018 to 2021). A note on the overall study: Samples covering the acute and convalescent phases of COVID-19 were provided by collaborators in the United States, Italy and Spain. A freely available public database, intended as a resource for researchers studying the immune response to SARS-CoV-2, is where the repertoires were released. Where HLA class I and class II types were available, the types were taken from metadata supplied by the sample provider, not from assay-based typing. The samples were drawn from the first 160 participants of the ongoing ImmuneRACE study and from 1,200 or so subjects provided by 6 global collaborators. The material from the prospective study consisted of cDNA or gDNA derived from T cells, B-cell-depleted T cells, or PBMCs. Deeply sampled blood TCRbeta repertoires from subjects exposed to, actively infected with, or recovered from COVID-19 were included in the dataset. The sample metadata nearly always contained a de-identified subject ID, COVID-19 status, age in years and sex. Here is what the overall study found, with its caveats: The amount of clinical and demographic metadata varied by source and participant and was provided uncurated.

In Seattle, one collaborating source enrolled patients while the infection was active and tracked those patients longitudinally over the course of disease. Each collaborating institution followed its own protocols to collect whole blood in K2EDTA tubes. For TCRbeta analysis, collaborators shipped samples in one of three forms: frozen whole blood, isolated PBMCs, or DNA extracted from either of those sample types. TCRbeta CDR3 regions were amplified from genomic DNA using the immunoSEQ Assay, a bias-controlled multiplex PCR. On the study's bioinformatics: The number of nucleated cells in each sample was estimated by amplification of reference gene primers within the assay. To quantify the absolute abundance of each unique TCRbeta CDR3 rearrangement, sequence reads were collapsed and filtered. For each sample, productive Simpson clonality was calculated by taking the square root of Simpson's diversity index across productive rearrangements. The immuneACCESS repertoire file appears here via TCRdb, limited to in-frame rearrangements. These files lack a portion of the clones; in checked studies, under half of the deficit traces to unresolved V genes, and the cause of the others is not known. V, J and clone size are those of that table, while D and trimming were read from the DNA. In this sample the table shows a few hundred thousand clones, around nine tenths of which occur a single time. Under 8.5% of the sample is in the top ten clones.

This clone turned up a few times. Its cognate antigen has yet to be identified. No base qualities exist here, and no much larger clone lies one base off it. This TCR came from a woman in her fifties or sixties with COVID-19, enrolled during active disease. Input material: peripheral blood.

The CDR3 amino acid sequence is: CASSSQQDGSYNSPLHF. In nucleotides, the sequence is TGTGCCAGCAGTTCCCAACAGGACGGGTCCTATAATTCACCCCTCCACTTT. The chain is encoded by TRBV6-2 or TRBV6-3 joined to TRBJ1-6, and TRBD1 may be the D gene, going by 5 matching bases. Trimming at the junction amounts to 4 bases on V and 1 base on J, and the germline ends lie 14 bases apart. As encoded in the germline V gene, CDR1 is MNHEY while CDR2 is SVGEGT. The CDR3 starts with the cysteine, ends with the phenylalanine, and has 17 residues. Only the CDR3 part of the read is kept: 51 bases, read in frame from the first base.